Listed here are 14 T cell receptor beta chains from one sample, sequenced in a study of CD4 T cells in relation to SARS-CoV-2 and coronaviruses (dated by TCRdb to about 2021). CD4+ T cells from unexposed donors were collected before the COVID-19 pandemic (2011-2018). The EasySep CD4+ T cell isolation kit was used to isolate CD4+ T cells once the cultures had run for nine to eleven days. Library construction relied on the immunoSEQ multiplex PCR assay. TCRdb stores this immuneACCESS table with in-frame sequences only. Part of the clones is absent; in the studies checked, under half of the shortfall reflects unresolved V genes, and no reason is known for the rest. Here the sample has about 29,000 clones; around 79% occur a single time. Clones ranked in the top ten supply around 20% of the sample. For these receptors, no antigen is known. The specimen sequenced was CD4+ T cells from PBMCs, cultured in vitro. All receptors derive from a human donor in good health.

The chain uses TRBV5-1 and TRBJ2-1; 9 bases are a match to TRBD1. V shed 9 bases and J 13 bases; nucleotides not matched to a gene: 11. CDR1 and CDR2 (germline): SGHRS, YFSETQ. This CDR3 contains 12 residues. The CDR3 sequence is CATRSRTGEQFF. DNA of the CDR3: TGCGCCACCCGCTCAAGGACAGGGGAACAGTTCTTC.

In nucleotides, the CDR3 is TGTGCCACGCTGCCGGGACAAAACACTGAAGCTTTCTTT. Protein: CATLPGQNTEAFF. The V gene is TRBV12-3 or TRBV12-4, the J gene TRBJ1-1; TRBD1 might be the D (6 bases). The ends were cut back, 10 bases at V and 2 bases at J, with 14 bases in the middle. The CDR3 consists of 13 residues.

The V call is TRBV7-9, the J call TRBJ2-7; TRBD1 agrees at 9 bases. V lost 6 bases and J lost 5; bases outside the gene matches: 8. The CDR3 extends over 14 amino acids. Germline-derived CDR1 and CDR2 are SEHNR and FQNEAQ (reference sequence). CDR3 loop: CASRPGTGLNEQYF. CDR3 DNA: TGTGCCAGCAGACCCGGGACAGGGCTAAACGAGCAGTACTTC.

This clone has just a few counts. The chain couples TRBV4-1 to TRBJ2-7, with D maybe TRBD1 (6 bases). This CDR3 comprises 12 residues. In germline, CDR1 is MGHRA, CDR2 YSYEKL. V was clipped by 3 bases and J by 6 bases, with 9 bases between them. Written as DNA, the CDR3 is TGCGCCAGCAGCCAGACAGGACGCGAGCAGTACTTC. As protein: CASSQTGREQYF.

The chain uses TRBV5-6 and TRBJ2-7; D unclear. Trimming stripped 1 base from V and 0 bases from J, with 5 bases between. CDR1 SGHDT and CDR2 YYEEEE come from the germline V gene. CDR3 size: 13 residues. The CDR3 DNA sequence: TGTGCCAGCAGCTTGCCCCCCTCCTACGAGCAGTACTTC. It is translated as CASSLPPSYEQYF.

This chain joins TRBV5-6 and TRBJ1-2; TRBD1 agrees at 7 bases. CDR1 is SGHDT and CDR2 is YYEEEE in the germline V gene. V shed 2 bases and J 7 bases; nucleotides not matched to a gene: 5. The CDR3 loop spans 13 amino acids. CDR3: CASSFQQGLGYTF. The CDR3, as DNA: TGTGCCAGCAGCTTTCAACAGGGGCTTGGCTACACCTTC. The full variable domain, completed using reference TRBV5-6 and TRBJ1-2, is DAGVTQSPTHLIKTRGQQVTLRCSPKSGHDTVSWYQQALGQGPQFIFQYYEEEERQRGNFPDRFSGHQFPNYSSELNVNALLLGDSALYLCASSFQQGLGYTFGSGTRLTVV.

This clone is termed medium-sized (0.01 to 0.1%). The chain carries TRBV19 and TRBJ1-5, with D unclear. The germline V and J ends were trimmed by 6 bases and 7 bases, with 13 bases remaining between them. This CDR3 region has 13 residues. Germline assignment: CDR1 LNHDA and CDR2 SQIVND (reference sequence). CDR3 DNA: TGTGCCAGTAGCGCGGGAGGAGGACAGCCCCAGCATTTT. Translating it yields CASSAGGGQPQHF. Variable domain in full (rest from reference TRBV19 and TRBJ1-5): DGGITQSPKYLFRKEGQNVTLSCEQNLNHDAMYWYRQDPGQGLRLIYYSQIVNDFQKGDIAEGYSVSREKKESFPLTVTSAQKNPTAFYLCASSAGGGQPQHFGDGTRLSIL.

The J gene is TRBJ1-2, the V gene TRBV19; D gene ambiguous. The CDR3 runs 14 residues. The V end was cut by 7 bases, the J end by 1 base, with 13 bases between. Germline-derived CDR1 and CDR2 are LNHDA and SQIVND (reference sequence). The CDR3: CASNPTSINYGYTF. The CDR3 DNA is TGTGCCAGTAACCCCACCAGCATTAACTATGGCTACACCTTC.

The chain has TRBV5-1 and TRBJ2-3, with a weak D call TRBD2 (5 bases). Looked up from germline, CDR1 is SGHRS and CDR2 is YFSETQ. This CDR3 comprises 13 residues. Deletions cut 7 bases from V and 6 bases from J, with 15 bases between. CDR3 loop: CASRAAPRDTQYF. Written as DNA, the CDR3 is TGCGCCAGCCGAGCGGCTCCTCGGGATACGCAGTATTTT.

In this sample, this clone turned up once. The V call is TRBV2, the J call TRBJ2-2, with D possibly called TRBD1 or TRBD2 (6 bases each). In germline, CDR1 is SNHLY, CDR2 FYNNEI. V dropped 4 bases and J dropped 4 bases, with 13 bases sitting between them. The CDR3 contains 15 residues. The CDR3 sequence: CASSAQEGGTGELFF. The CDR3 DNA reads TGTGCCAGCAGTGCCCAGGAGGGGGGCACCGGGGAGCTGTTTTTT. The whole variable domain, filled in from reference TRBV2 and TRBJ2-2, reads EPEVTQTPSHQVTQMGQEVILRCVPISNHLYFYWYRQILGQKVEFLVSFYNNEISEKSEIFDDQFSVERPDGSNFTLKIRSTKLEDSAMYFCASSAQEGGTGELFFGEGSRLTVL.

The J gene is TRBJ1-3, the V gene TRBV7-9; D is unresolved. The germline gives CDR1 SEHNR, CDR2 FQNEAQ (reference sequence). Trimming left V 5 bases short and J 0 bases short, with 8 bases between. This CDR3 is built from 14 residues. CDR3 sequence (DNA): TGTGCCAGCAGCCGGGATAGCTCTGGAAACACCATATATTTT. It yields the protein CASSRDSSGNTIYF.

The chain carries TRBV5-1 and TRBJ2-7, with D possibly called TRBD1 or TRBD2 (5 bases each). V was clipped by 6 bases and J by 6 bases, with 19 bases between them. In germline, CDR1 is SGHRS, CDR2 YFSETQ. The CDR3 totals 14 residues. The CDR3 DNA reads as TGCGCCAGCAAATCCCGGGGCGCCTCCGTCGAGCAGTACTTC. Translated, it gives CASKSRGASVEQYF.

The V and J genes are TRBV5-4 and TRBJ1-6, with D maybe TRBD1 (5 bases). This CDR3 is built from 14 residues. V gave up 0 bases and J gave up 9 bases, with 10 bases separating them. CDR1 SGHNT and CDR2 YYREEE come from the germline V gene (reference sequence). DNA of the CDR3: TGTGCCAGCAGCTTGGACCCAGGGAGTTCACCCCTCCACTTT. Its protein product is CASSLDPGSSPLHF.

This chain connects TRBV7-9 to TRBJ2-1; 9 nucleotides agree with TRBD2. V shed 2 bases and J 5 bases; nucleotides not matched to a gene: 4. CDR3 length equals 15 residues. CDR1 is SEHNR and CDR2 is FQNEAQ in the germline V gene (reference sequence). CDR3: CASSLISGGNNEQFF. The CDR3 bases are TGTGCCAGCAGCTTAATTAGCGGGGGTAACAATGAGCAGTTCTTC.